The 2 T cell receptor beta chains in this list originate from one sample, sequenced in a study of immune evolution from preneoplasia to lung adenocarcinoma. This table comes from immunoSEQ multiplex PCR, and its TCRdb copy is limited to in-frame clones, with some not included. The sample shows about 10,000 clones, about nine tenths of them seen only once. Sequencing input: FFPE invasive lung adenocarcinoma tissue. These receptors were collected from a person aged 70 to 79 with invasive lung adenocarcinoma.

V usage is TRBV18 and J usage is TRBJ2-6; D is undetermined. Trimming pared 3 bases from V and 0 bases from J, leaving 12 bases between. Germline V gives CDR1 KGHSH, CDR2 LQKENI. The CDR3 extends over 17 amino acids. The CDR3 region has the DNA TGTGCCAGCTCACCCTCCCAGATCCCCTCTGGGGCCAACGTCCTGACTTTC. It encodes CASSPSQIPSGANVLTF.

The V call is TRBV4-2, the J call TRBJ1-4; no definite D call. The CDR3 has 12 residues. Trimming removed 1 base at V and 7 bases at J, with 4 bases between. In germline, CDR1 is LGHNA, CDR2 YNFKEQ. The CDR3 reads CASSQAVEKLFF. As DNA, the CDR3 is TGTGCCAGCAGCCAAGCCGTTGAAAAACTGTTTTTT.